Here is one T cell receptor (beta chain) with its context. J gave up 4 bases and V 3 bases, and 6 bases lay outside the gene matches. This CDR3 has 15 residues. Per germline, CDR1 MNHNS and CDR2 SASEGT. This record belongs to a study of blood T cell repertoires in COVID-19. Overall study context: T cells, B-cell-depleted T cells, or PBMCs supplied cDNA or gDNA.

Those enrolled in Seattle joined during active infection and were followed longitudinally afterward. The authors' processing: Estimates of nucleated cell counts were drawn from the amplification of reference gene primers. The assay was immunoSEQ multiplex PCR, and TCRdb's table has in-frame clones only and misses some. V and J calls and clone size come straight from that table; D and trimming were deduced from the DNA. The sample includes roughly 90,000 clones, more than 70% of them seen just once. Sequenced input: peripheral blood. The TCR was taken from a man aged 50 or older with COVID-19, enrolled during active disease. The V and J genes are TRBV6-1 and TRBJ2-1; TRBD1 matches at 7 bases. CDR3: CASSENRGNYNEQFF. In DNA, the CDR3 is TGTGCCAGCAGTGAGAACAGGGGAAATTACAATGAGCAGTTCTTC.